This TCR beta chain is from a study of blood T cell repertoires in COVID-19 (dated by TCRdb to 2020 to 2022). About the full investigation: Samples covering the acute and convalescent phases of COVID-19 were provided by collaborators in the United States, Italy and Spain. Where HLA class I and class II types were available, the types were taken from metadata supplied by the sample provider, not from assay-based typing. Nearly every sample came with metadata listing a de-identified subject ID, COVID-19 status, age in years and sex. Samples were obtained from the ongoing ImmuneRACE study (first 160 participants) and from some 1,300 subjects provided by 6 global collaborators. The prospective study material was composed of cDNA or gDNA derived from T cells, B-cell-depleted T cells, or PBMCs. Deeply sampled blood TCRbeta repertoires from subjects exposed to, actively infected with, or recovered from COVID-19 were included in the dataset. The repertoires were released in a freely available public database intended as a resource for research on the immune response to SARS-CoV-2.

TCRbeta CDR3 regions were amplified from genomic DNA by means of the immunoSEQ Assay, a bias-controlled multiplex PCR. The original methods were these. The number of nucleated cells in each sample was estimated by amplification of reference gene primers within the assay. Sequence reads were collapsed and filtered to measure the absolute abundance of every unique TCRbeta CDR3 rearrangement. For each sample, productive Simpson clonality was calculated as the square root of Simpson's diversity index over productive rearrangements. TCRdb took this table from immuneACCESS and kept in-frame rearrangements with V and J called. Such tables lack part of the clones; where checked against another copy, unresolved V genes explain under half of the gap, and the rest is unexplained. Clone size and the V and J calls come from that table; the DNA yielded D and trimming. The sample has 100,000 or so clones on record, more than 75% of them singletons. The top ten clonotypes cover under 2.5% of the sample.

The collaborating institutions used their own protocols to collect whole blood in K2EDTA tubes. For TCRbeta analysis, collaborators shipped samples as frozen whole blood, isolated PBMCs, or DNA extracted from either of those sample types. As for this clone: Which antigen it targets is not known. Base qualities are missing; no much larger clone stands one base away.

Study-level results and caveats: The amount of clinical and demographic metadata varied by source and participant and was provided uncurated.

V lost 1 base and J lost 2 bases; the stretch between them is 13 bases long. Via the germline V gene, CDR1 is SQVTM and CDR2 ANQGSEA. The CDR3 numbers 15 residues from cysteine through phenylalanine. Solely the CDR3 DNA is kept, with 45 bases framed from the first base. The sample taken for sequencing was peripheral blood. The receptor's source is a human donor in a cohort sampled during active COVID-19. The receptor chain draws on TRBV29-1 and TRBJ2-3; perhaps TRBD2 is the D gene, with 6 bases matching. The bases read TGCAGCGTTGAAGGCATCGCGGGGTACACAGATACGCAGTATTTT. Translated, it gives CSVEGIAGYTDTQYF.